The subject of this entry is one TCR beta chain. This specimen belongs to a study of blood T cell repertoires in COVID-19. About the study: From the United States, Italy and Spain came samples of acute and convalescent COVID-19.

The protocol was immunoSEQ multiplex PCR, while the TCRdb copy is restricted to in-frame clones and leaves out a portion. The data hold around 100,000 clones, with 85% observed a single time. V lost 1 base and J lost 6, with 12 bases in between. The CDR3 has 15 residues. Germline assignment: CDR1 SGHTA and CDR2 FQGNSA. Input material: peripheral blood. This sequence joins TRBV7-2 and TRBJ1-4; a weak D match, TRBD1 (5 bases). The clonotype comes from a man aged 40-50 years with acute or convalescent COVID-19. CDR3 nucleotides: TGTGCCAGCAGCTTAGTGTGGGGGGAGGATGAAAAACTGTTTTTT. It translates to CASSLVWGEDEKLFF. Complete variable domain (other parts from reference TRBV7-2 and TRBJ1-4): GAGVSQSPSNKVTEKGKDVELRCDPISGHTALYWYRQSLGQGLEFLIYFQGNSAPDKSGLPSDRFSAERTGGSVSTLTIQRTQQEDSAVYLCASSLVWGEDEKLFFGSGTQLSVL.